Sequencing of this T cell receptor (beta chain) was carried out in a study of identical twins. TCRdb called the 5' RACE reads again in MiXCR, with one record for every CDR3 protein. The sample contains under 250,000 distinct CDR3 sequences, around 8% of which appear only once. Trimming took 5 bases from V and 5 from J; bases not matched to a gene: 10. Germline lookup yields CDR1 DFQATT and CDR2 SNEGSKA (reference sequence). The CDR3 totals 14 residues. These data also featured in a second study, about yellow fever vaccine responses in identical twins.

The specimen sequenced was memory (CD45RO+) T cells sorted from blood. This chain connects TRBV20-1 to TRBJ2-5; 8 bases map to TRBD1. This sequence originates from a woman aged 18-29 years in good health. The DNA of the CDR3 is TGCAGTGCTTCGCCGGGACAGGAAGGGGAGACCCAGTACTTC. Its protein product is CSASPGQEGETQYF.